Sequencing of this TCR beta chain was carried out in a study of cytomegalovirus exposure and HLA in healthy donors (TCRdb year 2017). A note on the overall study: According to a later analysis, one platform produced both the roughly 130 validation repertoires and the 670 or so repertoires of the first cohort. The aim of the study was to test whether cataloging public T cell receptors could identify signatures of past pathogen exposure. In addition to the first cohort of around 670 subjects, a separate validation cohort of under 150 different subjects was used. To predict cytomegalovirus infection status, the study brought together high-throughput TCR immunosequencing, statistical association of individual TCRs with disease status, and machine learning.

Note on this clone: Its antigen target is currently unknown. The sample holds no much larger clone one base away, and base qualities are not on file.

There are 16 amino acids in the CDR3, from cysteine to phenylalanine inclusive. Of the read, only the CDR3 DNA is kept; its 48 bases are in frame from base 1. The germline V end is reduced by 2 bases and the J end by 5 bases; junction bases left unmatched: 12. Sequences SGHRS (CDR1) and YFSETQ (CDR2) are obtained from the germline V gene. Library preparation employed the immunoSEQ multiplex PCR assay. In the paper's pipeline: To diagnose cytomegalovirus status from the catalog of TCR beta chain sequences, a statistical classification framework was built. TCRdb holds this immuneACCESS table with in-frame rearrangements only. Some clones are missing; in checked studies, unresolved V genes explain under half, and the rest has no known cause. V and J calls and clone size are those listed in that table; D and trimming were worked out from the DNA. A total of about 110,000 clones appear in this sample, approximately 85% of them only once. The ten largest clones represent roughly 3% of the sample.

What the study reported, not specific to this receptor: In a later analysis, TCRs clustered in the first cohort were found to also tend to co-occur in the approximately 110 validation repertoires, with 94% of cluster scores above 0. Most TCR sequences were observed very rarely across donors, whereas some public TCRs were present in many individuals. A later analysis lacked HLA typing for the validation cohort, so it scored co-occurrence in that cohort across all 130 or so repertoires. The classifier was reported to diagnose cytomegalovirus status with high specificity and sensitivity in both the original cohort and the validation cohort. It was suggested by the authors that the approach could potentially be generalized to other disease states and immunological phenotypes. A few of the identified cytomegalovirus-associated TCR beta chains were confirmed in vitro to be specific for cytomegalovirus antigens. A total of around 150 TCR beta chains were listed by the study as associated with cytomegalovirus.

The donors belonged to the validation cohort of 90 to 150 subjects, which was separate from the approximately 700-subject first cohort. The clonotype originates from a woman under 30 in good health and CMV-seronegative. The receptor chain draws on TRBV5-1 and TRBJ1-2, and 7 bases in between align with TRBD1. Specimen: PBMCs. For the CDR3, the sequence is CASSFGQVLHSYGYTF. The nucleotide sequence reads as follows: TGCGCCAGCAGCTTCGGACAGGTTTTACACTCTTATGGCTACACCTTC.